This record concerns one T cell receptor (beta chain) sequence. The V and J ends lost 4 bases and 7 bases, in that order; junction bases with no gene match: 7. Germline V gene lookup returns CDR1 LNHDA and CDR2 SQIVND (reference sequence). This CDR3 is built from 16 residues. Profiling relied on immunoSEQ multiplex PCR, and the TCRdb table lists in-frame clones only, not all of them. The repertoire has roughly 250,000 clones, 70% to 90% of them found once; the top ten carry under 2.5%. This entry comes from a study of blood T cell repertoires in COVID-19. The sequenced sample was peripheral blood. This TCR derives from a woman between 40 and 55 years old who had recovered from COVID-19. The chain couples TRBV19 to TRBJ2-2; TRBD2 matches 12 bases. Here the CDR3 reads CASSTTSGRRVGELFF. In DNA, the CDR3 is TGTGCCAGTAGTACCACTAGCGGGAGGCGGGTCGGGGAGCTGTTTTTT.